What follows is one T cell receptor beta chain and its context. The antigen is undetermined. This entry comes from a study of OX40 agonist ivuxolimab in advanced cancers. Overall study results and limits: Specificity for antigen went undetermined in the expanded peripheral T cells. With doses of 0.1 to 3.0 mg/kg, CD4+ and CD8+ blood T cells had undergone clonal expansion by week 6.

The timepoints at which blood was sampled were baseline, cycle 4 day 1, and cycle 7 day 1. TCRdb keeps only in-frame clones here, not all; method: immunoSEQ multiplex PCR. The sample shows some 66,000 clones, over 75% of them seen only once. This TCR was sampled from an adult with an advanced solid tumor such as melanoma, head and neck, liver or kidney cancer. The starting material was CD4+ or CD8+ T cells sorted from blood, obtained in a trial of the OX40 agonist ivuxolimab.

The CDR3 reads CASSAQGGTEAFF. Here the CDR3 DNA reads TGTGCCAGCAGCGCACAGGGGGGCACTGAAGCTTTCTTT. This sequence joins TRBV11-1 and TRBJ1-1; 8 bases agree with TRBD1. CDR3 length: 13 amino acids. Per germline, CDR1 SGHAT and CDR2 FQDESV (reference sequence). The V segment lost 5 bases and the J segment 4 bases; nucleotides outside the gene matches: 3.